The 26 T cell receptor beta chains given below trace back to one sample, sequenced in a study of control samples from healthy donors and cancer patients. Here immunoSEQ multiplex PCR was the method, and the copy in TCRdb shows in-frame clones only, minus some. The table shows under 450,000 clones, with more than 80% occurring only once. Material for sequencing was PBMCs. The receptors shown here come from a man between 40 and 49 years old with head and neck cancer.

The rearrangement uses TRBV7-2 and TRBJ1-2; D uncertain. The CDR3 loop spans 15 amino acids. Trimming took 0 bases from V and 6 from J, leaving 14 bases between them. Germline-derived CDR1 and CDR2 are SGHTA and FQGNSA. CDR3 amino acids: CASSLASSHPNGYTF. CDR3 nucleotide sequence: TGTGCCAGCAGCTTAGCTAGTTCTCATCCCAATGGCTACACCTTC.

The gene calls are TRBV7-8 and TRBJ2-4; 13 bases are a match to TRBD2. Unmatched junction bases numbered 3, after V lost 1 base and J lost 6 bases. CDR1 is SGHVS, CDR2 FQNEAQ, per germline. The CDR3 is 16 amino acids. CDR3 sequence reads: CASSLETSGRINIQYF. The CDR3 bases are TGTGCCAGCAGCTTAGAGACTAGCGGGAGGATAAACATTCAGTACTTC.

This chain links TRBV3-1 (or the pseudogene TRBV3-2) with TRBJ2-5, with D possibly TRBD1 on 6 matching bases. Germline V CDR1 and CDR2: LGHDT, YNNKEL (reference sequence). V lost 3 bases and J lost 1, with 9 bases in between. This CDR3 contains 14 residues. In DNA, the CDR3 is TGTGCCAGCAGCCACAGGGGCCGCCAAGAGACCCAGTACTTC. As protein: CASSHRGRQETQYF.

This clone was seen a handful of times. The J gene is TRBJ1-2, the V gene TRBV19, with no clear D. Germline-derived CDR1 and CDR2 are LNHDA and SQIVND (reference sequence). V was clipped by 10 bases and J by 6 bases, with 21 bases between them. CDR3 size: 14 residues. CDR3 nucleotide sequence: TGTGCCACCTCTTCGGGGTCCCCTCGGAATGGCTACACCTTC. As protein: CATSSGSPRNGYTF.

Here the CDR3 reads CASSHSSMNTEAFF. The DNA for the CDR3 is TGTGCCAGCAGTCACAGCAGTATGAACACTGAAGCTTTCTTT. The rearrangement uses TRBV6-5 and TRBJ1-1; no clear D gene. Per germline, CDR1 MNHEY and CDR2 SVGAGI. V lost 5 bases and J 0 bases, leaving 10 bases between the germline ends. This CDR3 comprises 14 residues.

This clone was counted a single time. The chain joins TRBV7-9 to TRBJ2-4; 10 nucleotides agree with TRBD2. This CDR3 has 16 residues. Per germline, CDR1 SEHNR and CDR2 FQNEAQ (reference sequence). J gave up 6 bases and V 4 bases, and 9 bases lay outside the gene matches. The CDR3 sequence: CASSSWFSSGRNIQYF. DNA for the CDR3: TGTGCCAGCAGCTCGTGGTTTTCTAGCGGGAGAAACATTCAGTACTTC.

The chain carries TRBV19 and TRBJ2-7, with TRBD1 matching over 9 bases. CDR1 and CDR2 from the germline V gene are LNHDA and SQIVND (reference sequence). The junction had 10 bases not matched to a gene; V was cut back by 4 bases and J by 3 bases. The CDR3 runs 16 residues. CDR3 nucleotide sequence: TGTGCCAGTAGTACGGTCCCGGGACAGGGAATCTACGAGCAGTACTTC. It translates to CASSTVPGQGIYEQYF.

The chain combines TRBV5-6 with TRBJ2-1; D gene uncertain. The germline gives CDR1 SGHDT, CDR2 YYEEEE. V was pared by 4 bases and J by 4 bases, with 9 bases between. The CDR3 consists of 13 residues. The CDR3 DNA reads as TGTGCCAGCAGCCGGTGGGAATACAATGAGCAGTTCTTC. As protein: CASSRWEYNEQFF.

The gene calls are TRBV10-3 and TRBJ2-7; 10 bases fit TRBD2. Germline loops: CDR1 ENHRY, CDR2 SYGVKD. The CDR3 loop spans 16 amino acids. Germline trimming cut 6 bases from V and 0 bases from J; bases unmatched to any gene: 8. Here the CDR3 reads CAIRRGPSGGSYEQYF. CDR3 DNA: TGTGCCATCAGGAGAGGCCCTAGCGGGGGCTCCTACGAGCAGTACTTC.

This sequence joins TRBV5-1 and TRBJ2-7; D call uncertain. The germline V gene encodes CDR1 SGHRS and CDR2 YFSETQ. V was cut by 0 bases and J by 1 base, with 23 bases left in between. The CDR3 is 19 amino acids. The CDR3 bases are TGCGCCAGCAGCTTGGAATCCGTGGCGCTGGGCTTAACGTCCTACGAGCAGTACTTC. Its protein is CASSLESVALGLTSYEQYF.

This chain uses TRBV11-2 with TRBJ2-7; D remains unclear. Deletions cut 6 bases from V and 3 bases from J, with 6 bases between. The CDR3 runs to 11 residues. Germline CDR1 reads SGHAT; CDR2 reads FQNNGV. CDR3 DNA: TGTGCCAGCAGATCTAGCTACGAGCAGTACTTC. Residues: CASRSSYEQYF.

This clone was detected only once. This chain uses TRBV19 with TRBJ2-3; 12 nucleotides agree with TRBD1. The CDR3 length is 15 residues. Germline V gives CDR1 LNHDA, CDR2 SQIVND (reference sequence). The J segment lost 3 bases and the V segment lost 10 bases, leaving 8 bases of the junction unmatched. CDR3: CATRDRGRGTDTQYF. CDR3 bases: TGTGCCACCAGGGACAGGGGGCGTGGGACAGATACGCAGTATTTT. The full variable domain, rest sourced from reference TRBV19 and TRBJ2-3, is DGGITQSPKYLFRKEGQNVTLSCEQNLNHDAMYWYRQDPGQGLRLIYYSQIVNDFQKGDIAEGYSVSREKKESFPLTVTSAQKNPTAFYLCATRDRGRGTDTQYFGPGTRLTVL.

The chain is built from TRBV13 and TRBJ2-7; D may be TRBD1 (6 bases). The germline V and J ends were trimmed by 3 bases and 2 bases, with 20 bases remaining between them. This CDR3 contains 17 residues. The V gene's germline CDR1 is PRHDT and CDR2 FYEKMQ (reference sequence). The DNA of the CDR3 is TGTGCCAGCAGCTTTGGACAGAGTGAGCCCCCTCCCTACGAGCAGTACTTC. Translating it yields CASSFGQSEPPPYEQYF.

This clone was observed a handful of times. J is TRBJ2-3 and V is TRBV7-3, with TRBD2 identical over 7 bases. CDR3 length: 15 residues. The germline CDR1 and CDR2 sequences are SGHTA and FQGTGA. Losses at the gene ends were 2 bases for V and 9 bases for J; bases not matched to a gene: 11. CDR3 residues: CASSLSGTTRQTQYF. CDR3 DNA sequence: TGTGCCAGCAGCTTATCCGGGACTACCCGGCAAACGCAGTATTTT.

The chain uses TRBV7-9 and TRBJ2-7; D call uncertain. Germline V CDR1 and CDR2: SEHNR, FQNEAQ (reference sequence). CDR3 size: 15 residues. Trimming pared 1 base from V and 0 bases from J, leaving 10 bases between. The CDR3 DNA reads TGTGCCAGCAGCTTAGGCAGCTCTAGCTCCTACGAGCAGTACTTC. Translating it yields CASSLGSSSSYEQYF.

The J gene is TRBJ2-6, the V gene TRBV19, with TRBD1 as a possible D gene (6 bases). V lost 5 bases and J 4 bases, leaving 12 bases between the germline ends. The CDR3 covers 15 residues. CDR1 and CDR2 from the germline V gene are LNHDA and SQIVND (reference sequence). CDR3 residues: CASSFTGSGANVLTF. The CDR3 DNA reads as TGTGCCAGTAGTTTTACAGGGTCGGGGGCCAACGTCCTGACTTTC.

This chain joins TRBV10-2 and TRBJ2-1; no clear D gene. V lost 4 bases, J lost 0 bases, and 7 bases lay in between. Germline V gene data show CDR1 as WSHSY and CDR2 as SAAADI. The CDR3 sequence is 14 residues long. The CDR3 coding sequence is TGCGCCAGCAGTGGAGGAAACTCCTACAATGAGCAGTTCTTC. This gives the protein CASSGGNSYNEQFF.

In its sample, this clone was seen once. The rearrangement links TRBV5-1 to TRBJ2-2; D is ambiguous. With 0 bases removed from V and 6 bases from J, the gap between germline ends came to 9 bases. CDR1 is SGHRS, CDR2 YFSETQ, per germline. The CDR3 is 14 amino acids. This chain's CDR3 is CASSLEWGSGELFF. The CDR3 DNA is TGCGCCAGCAGCTTGGAATGGGGTTCCGGGGAGCTGTTTTTT.

This chain links TRBV6-5 with TRBJ2-1, with 12 bases matching TRBD2. This CDR3 is built from 14 residues. CDR1 and CDR2 (germline): MNHEY, SVGAGI. The junction had 3 bases not matched to a gene; V was cut back by 5 bases and J by 7 bases. CDR3 sequence reads: CASSLGLAGNEQFF. DNA of the CDR3: TGTGCCAGCAGTCTCGGACTAGCGGGGAATGAGCAGTTCTTC.

V usage is TRBV5-5 and J usage is TRBJ2-2, with TRBD1 matching over 7 bases. Germline-derived CDR1 and CDR2 are SGHKS and YYEKEE (reference sequence). The junction had 2 bases not matched to a gene; V was cut back by 0 bases and J by 6 bases. CDR3 length equals 14 residues. CDR3 residues: CASSLAGTAGELFF. DNA of the CDR3: TGTGCCAGCAGCTTGGCCGGGACAGCCGGGGAGCTGTTTTTT.

The chain has TRBV10-1 and TRBJ1-6; no definite D call. Per the germline V gene, CDR1 is WNHNN and CDR2 is SYGVQD (reference sequence). Between the trimmed V and J ends, which lost 2 bases and 0 bases, there was a span of 2 bases. CDR3 length: 14 amino acids. For the CDR3, the DNA is TGCGCCAGCAGTGAGAGCTCCTATAATTCACCCCTCCACTTT. It yields the protein CASSESSYNSPLHF.

The genes are TRBV9 and TRBJ2-2; D is perhaps TRBD1 (5 bases). Germline-derived CDR1 and CDR2 are SGDLS and YYNGEE. This CDR3 region has 20 residues. Trimming stripped 0 bases from V and 0 bases from J, with 21 bases between. CDR3 sequence reads: CASSVGLLYGAASNTGELFF. CDR3 DNA: TGTGCCAGCAGCGTAGGTCTTCTTTATGGGGCCGCCTCGAACACCGGGGAGCTGTTTTTT.

V and J are TRBV27 and TRBJ2-2; D ambiguous. CDR1 and CDR2 from the germline V gene are MNHEY and SMNVEV (reference sequence). The CDR3 has 12 amino acids. V gave up 1 base and J gave up 6 bases, with 3 bases separating them. The CDR3: CASSLLAGELFF. The CDR3 coding sequence is TGTGCCAGCAGTTTATTGGCCGGGGAGCTGTTTTTT.

The J gene is TRBJ2-2, the V gene TRBV5-1; TRBD2 agrees at 14 bases. This CDR3 has 18 residues. V shed 2 bases and J 5 bases; nucleotides not matched to a gene: 8. The germline V gene has CDR1 SGHRS and CDR2 YFSETQ. The CDR3 reads CASSFGTSGSLITGELFF. As DNA, the CDR3 is TGCGCCAGCAGCTTCGGGACTAGCGGGAGTCTAATAACCGGGGAGCTGTTTTTT.

This clone was seen a handful of times. Other DNA sequences in this specimen translate into the identical CDR3. CDR3 DNA sequence: TGCGCCAGCAGTGAGGGCGCCAGACAGCCCCAGCATTTT. Translated: CASSEGARQPQHF. The rearrangement links TRBV10-2 to TRBJ1-5; D gene unclear. Looked up from germline, CDR1 is WSHSY and CDR2 is SAAADI. CDR3 size: 13 residues. Between the trimmed V and J ends, which lost 2 bases and 7 bases, there was a span of 9 bases.

This clone has only a few counts. The chain uses TRBV5-4 and TRBJ2-5; 8 nucleotides agree with TRBD2. This CDR3 region has 16 residues. J gave up 1 base and V 4 bases, and 9 bases lay outside the gene matches. In germline, CDR1 is SGHNT, CDR2 YYREEE (reference sequence). CDR3 sequence (DNA): TGTGCCAGCAGCCCGGGAGGACTAGCAGTCCAAGAGACCCAGTACTTC. This encodes CASSPGGLAVQETQYF.